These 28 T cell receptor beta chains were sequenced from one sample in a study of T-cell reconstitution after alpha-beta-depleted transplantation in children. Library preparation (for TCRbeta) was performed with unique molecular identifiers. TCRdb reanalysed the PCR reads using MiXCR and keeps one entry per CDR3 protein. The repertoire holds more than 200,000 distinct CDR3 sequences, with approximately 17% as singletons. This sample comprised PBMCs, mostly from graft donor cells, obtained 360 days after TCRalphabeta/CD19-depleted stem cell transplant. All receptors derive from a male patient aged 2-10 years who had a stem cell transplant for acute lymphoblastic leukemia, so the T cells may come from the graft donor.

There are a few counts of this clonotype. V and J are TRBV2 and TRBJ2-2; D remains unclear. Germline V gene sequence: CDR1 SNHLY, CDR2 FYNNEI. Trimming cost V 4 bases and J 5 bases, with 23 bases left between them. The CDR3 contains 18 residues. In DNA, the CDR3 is TGTGCCAGCAGTGTTAACGTTTTCTCGGTGAATTTTACCGGGGAGCTGTTTTTT. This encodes CASSVNVFSVNFTGELFF. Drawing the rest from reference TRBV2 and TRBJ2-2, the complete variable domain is EPEVTQTPSHQVTQMGQEVILRCVPISNHLYFYWYRQILGQKVEFLVSFYNNEISEKSEIFDDQFSVERPDGSNFTLKIRSTKLEDSAMYFCASSVNVFSVNFTGELFFGEGSRLTVL.

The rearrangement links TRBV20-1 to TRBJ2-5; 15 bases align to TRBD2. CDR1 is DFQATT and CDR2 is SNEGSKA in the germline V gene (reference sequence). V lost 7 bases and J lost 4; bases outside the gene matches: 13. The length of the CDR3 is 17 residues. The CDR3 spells CSVPVGTSGGRGETQYF. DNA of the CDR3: TGCAGTGTCCCGGTCGGGACTAGCGGGGGGAGGGGAGAGACCCAGTACTTC.

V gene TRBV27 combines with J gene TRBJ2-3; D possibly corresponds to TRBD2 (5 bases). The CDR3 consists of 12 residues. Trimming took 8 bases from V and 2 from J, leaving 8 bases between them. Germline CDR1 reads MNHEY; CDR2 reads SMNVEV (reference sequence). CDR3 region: CASGLLTDTQYF. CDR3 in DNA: TGTGCCAGCGGACTGCTCACAGATACGCAGTATTTT.

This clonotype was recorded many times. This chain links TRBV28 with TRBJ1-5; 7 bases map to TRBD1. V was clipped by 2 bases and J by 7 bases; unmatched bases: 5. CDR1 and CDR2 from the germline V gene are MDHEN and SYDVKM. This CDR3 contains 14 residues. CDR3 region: CASSLGQGEQPQHF. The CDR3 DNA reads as TGTGCCAGCAGTTTAGGGCAGGGGGAACAGCCCCAGCATTTT.

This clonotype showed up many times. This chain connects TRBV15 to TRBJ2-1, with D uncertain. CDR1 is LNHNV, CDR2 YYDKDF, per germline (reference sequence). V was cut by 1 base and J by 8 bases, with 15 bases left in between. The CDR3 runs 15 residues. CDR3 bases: TGTGCCACCAGCAGAGCCTTCCTAAATTCATATGAGCAGTTCTTC. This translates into CATSRAFLNSYEQFF. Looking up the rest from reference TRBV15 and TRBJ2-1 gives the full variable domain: DAMVIQNPRYQVTQFGKPVTLSCSQTLNHNVMYWYQQKSSQAPKLLFHYYDKDFNNEADTPDNFQSRRPNTSFCFLDIRSPGLGDTAMYLCATSRAFLNSYEQFFGPGTRLTVL.

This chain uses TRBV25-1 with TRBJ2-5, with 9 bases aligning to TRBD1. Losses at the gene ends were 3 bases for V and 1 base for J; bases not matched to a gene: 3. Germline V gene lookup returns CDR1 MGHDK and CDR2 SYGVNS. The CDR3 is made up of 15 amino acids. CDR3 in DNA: TGTGCCAGCAGTGAGCCGACAGGGGGCCAAGAGACCCAGTACTTC. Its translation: CASSEPTGGQETQYF.

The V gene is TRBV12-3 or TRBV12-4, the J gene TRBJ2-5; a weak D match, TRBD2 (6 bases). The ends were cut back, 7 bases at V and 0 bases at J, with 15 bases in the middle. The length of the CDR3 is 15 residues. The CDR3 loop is CASTQGLRYQETQYF. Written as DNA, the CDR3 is TGTGCCAGCACCCAGGGACTTCGGTACCAAGAGACCCAGTACTTC.

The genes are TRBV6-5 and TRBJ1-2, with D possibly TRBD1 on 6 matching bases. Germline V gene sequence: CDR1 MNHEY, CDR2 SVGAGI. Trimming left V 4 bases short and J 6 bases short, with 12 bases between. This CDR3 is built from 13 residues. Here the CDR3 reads CASSWDTRDGYTF. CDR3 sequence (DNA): TGTGCCAGCAGTTGGGACACCCGGGATGGCTACACCTTC.

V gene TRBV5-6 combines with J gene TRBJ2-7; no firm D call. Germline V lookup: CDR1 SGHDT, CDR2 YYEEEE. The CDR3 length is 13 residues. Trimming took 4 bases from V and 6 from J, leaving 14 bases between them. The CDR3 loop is CASSPRGLAEQYF. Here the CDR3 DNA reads TGTGCCAGCAGCCCCAGAGGTTTAGCCGAGCAGTACTTC.

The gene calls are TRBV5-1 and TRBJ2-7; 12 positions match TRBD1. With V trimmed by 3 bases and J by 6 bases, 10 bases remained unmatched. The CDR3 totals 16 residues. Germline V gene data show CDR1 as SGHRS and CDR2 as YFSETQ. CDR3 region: CASSYGPGQGAPEQYF. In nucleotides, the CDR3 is TGCGCCAGCAGCTACGGACCGGGACAGGGGGCGCCCGAGCAGTACTTC.

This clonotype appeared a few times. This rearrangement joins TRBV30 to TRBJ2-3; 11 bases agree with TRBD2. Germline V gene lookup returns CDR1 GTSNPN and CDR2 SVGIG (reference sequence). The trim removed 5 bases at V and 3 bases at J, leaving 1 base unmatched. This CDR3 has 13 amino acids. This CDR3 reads CAWVAGGTDTQYF. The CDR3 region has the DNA TGTGCCTGGGTAGCGGGAGGGACAGATACGCAGTATTTT. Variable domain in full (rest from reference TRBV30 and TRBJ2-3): SQTIHQWPATLVQPVGSPLSLECTVEGTSNPNLYWYRQAAGRGLQLLFYSVGIGQISSEVPQNLSASRPQDRQFILSSKKLLLSDSGFYLCAWVAGGTDTQYFGPGTRLTVL.

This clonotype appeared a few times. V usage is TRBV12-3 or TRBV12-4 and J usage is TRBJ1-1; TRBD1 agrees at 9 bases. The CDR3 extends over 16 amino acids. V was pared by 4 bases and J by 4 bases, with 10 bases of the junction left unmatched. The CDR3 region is CASSSPGTGLVTEAFF. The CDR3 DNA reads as TGTGCCAGCAGTTCCCCCGGGACAGGGCTGGTCACTGAAGCTTTCTTT.

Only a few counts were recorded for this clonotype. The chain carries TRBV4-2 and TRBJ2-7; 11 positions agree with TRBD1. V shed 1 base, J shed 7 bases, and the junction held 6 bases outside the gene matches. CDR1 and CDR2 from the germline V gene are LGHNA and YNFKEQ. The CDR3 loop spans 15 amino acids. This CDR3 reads CASSQVDRGLYEQYF. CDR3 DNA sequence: TGTGCCAGCAGCCAAGTGGACAGGGGGCTCTATGAGCAGTACTTC.

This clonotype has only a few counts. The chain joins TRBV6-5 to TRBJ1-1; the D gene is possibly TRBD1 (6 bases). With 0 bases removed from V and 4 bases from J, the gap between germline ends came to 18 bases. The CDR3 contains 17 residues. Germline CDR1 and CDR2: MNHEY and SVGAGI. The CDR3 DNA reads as TGTGCCAGCAGTTACTCGAGTCTACGGGGGGCAGTCACTGAAGCTTTCTTT. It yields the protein CASSYSSLRGAVTEAFF.

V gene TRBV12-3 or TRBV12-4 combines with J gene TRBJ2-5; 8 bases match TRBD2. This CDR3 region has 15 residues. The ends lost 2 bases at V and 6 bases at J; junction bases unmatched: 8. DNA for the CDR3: TGTGCCAGCAGTTTAACGGGAGGGACTAAGAAGACCCAGTACTTC. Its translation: CASSLTGGTKKTQYF.

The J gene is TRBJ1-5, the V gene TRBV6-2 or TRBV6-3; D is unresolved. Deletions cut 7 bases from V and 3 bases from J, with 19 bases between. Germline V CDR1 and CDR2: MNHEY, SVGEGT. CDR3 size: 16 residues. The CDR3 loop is CASTGSRIALNQPQHF. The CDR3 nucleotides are TGTGCCAGCACAGGATCCAGGATTGCCCTCAATCAGCCCCAGCATTTT.

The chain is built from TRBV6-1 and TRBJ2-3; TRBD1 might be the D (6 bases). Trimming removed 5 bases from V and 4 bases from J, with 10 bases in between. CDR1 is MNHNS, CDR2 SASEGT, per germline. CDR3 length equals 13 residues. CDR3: CASSPPGADTQYF. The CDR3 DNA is TGTGCCAGCAGTCCGCCAGGGGCAGATACGCAGTATTTT.

The CDR3 region has the DNA TGTGCCAGCAGTCCCCGACTGCTTTCACCCCTCCACTTT. Translated: CASSPRLLSPLHF. This chain links TRBV12-3 or TRBV12-4 with TRBJ1-6; D not certain. This CDR3 comprises 13 residues. V was shortened by 5 bases and J by 9 bases, with 11 bases between the two germline ends.

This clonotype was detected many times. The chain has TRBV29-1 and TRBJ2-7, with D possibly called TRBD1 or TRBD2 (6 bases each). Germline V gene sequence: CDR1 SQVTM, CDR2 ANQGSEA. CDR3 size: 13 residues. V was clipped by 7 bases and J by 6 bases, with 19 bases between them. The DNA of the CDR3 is TGCAGCGCCCAATCTCATGAGGGGGGCGAGCAGTACTTC. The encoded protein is CSAQSHEGGEQYF.

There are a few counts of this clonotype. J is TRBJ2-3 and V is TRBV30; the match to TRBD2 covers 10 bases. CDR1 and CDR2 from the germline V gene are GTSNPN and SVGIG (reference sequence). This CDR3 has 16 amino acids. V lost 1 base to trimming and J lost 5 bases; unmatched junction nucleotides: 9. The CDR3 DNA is TGTGCCTGGAGTGCCAGCCTAGCGGGAGTTGGAGATACGCAGTATTTT. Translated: CAWSASLAGVGDTQYF.

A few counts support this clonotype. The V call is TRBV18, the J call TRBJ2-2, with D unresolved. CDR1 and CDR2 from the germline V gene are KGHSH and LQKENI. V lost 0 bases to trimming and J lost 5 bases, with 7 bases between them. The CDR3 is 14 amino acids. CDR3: CASSPPLATGELFF. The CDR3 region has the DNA TGTGCCAGCTCACCACCGCTCGCAACCGGGGAGCTGTTTTTT.

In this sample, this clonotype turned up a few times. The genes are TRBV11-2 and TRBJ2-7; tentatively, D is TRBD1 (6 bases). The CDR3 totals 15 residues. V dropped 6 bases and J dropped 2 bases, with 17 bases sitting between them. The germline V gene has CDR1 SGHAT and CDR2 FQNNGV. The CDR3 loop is CASSSLKGGTYEQYF. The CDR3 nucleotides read TGTGCCAGCAGTTCTCTGAAAGGGGGTACCTACGAGCAGTACTTC.

The DNA for the CDR3 is TGTGCCAGCAGTCCTCAGCGGGGGGAGCGCACCGGGGAGCTGTTTTTT. Protein product: CASSPQRGERTGELFF. The chain employs TRBV12-3 or TRBV12-4 and TRBJ2-2; 9 bases line up with TRBD2. With V trimmed by 5 bases and J by 4 bases, 8 bases remained unmatched. The CDR3 sequence is 16 residues long.

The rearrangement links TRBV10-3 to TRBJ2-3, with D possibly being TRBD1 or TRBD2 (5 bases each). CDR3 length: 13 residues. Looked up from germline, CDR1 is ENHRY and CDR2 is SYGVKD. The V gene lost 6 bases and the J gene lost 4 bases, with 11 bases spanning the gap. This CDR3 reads CAIRGWGPDTQYF. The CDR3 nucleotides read TGTGCCATCAGGGGATGGGGACCAGATACGCAGTATTTT.

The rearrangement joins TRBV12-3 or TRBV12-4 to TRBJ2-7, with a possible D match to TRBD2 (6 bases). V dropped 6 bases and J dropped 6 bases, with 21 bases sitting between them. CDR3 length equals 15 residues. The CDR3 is CASSRGTLGGAEQYF. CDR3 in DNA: TGTGCCAGCAGCCGAGGGACTTTGGGTGGAGCCGAGCAGTACTTC.

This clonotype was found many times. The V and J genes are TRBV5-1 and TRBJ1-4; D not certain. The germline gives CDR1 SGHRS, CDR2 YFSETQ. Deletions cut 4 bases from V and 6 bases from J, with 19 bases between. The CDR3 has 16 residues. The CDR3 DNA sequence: TGCGCCAGCAGCCCACCTAGAATCCTTCGTTATGAAAAACTGTTTTTT. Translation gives CASSPPRILRYEKLFF. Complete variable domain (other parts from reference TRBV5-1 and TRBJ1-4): KAGVTQTPRYLIKTRGQQVTLSCSPISGHRSVSWYQQTPGQGLQFLFEYFSETQRNKGNFPGRFSGRQFSNSRSEMNVSTLELGDSALYLCASSPPRILRYEKLFFGSGTQLSVL.

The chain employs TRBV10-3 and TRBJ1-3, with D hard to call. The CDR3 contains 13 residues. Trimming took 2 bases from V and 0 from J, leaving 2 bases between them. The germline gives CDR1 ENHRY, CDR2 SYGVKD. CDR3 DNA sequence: TGTGCCATCAGTGAGACCTCTGGAAACACCATATATTTT. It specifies CAISETSGNTIYF.

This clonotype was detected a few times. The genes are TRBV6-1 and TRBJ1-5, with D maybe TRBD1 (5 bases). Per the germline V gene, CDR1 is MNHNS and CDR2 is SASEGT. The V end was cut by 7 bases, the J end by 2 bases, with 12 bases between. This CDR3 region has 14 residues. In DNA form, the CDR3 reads TGTGCCAGCATTCGCTCGGGGGGCAATCAGCCCCAGCATTTT. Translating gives CASIRSGGNQPQHF.